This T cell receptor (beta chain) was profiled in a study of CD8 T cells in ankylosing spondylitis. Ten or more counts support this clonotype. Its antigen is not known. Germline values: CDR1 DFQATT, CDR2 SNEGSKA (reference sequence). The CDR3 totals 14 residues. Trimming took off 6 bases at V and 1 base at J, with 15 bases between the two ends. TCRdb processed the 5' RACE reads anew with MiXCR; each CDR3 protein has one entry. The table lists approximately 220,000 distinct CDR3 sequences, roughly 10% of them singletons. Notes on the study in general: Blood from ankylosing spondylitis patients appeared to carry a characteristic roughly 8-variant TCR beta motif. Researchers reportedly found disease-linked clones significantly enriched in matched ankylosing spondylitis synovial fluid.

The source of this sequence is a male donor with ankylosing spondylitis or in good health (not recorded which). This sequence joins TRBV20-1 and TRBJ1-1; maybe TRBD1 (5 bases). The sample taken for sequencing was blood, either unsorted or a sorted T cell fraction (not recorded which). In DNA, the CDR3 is TGCAGTGCCCCCGACCGGACAAAGAACACTGAAGCTTTCTTT. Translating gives CSAPDRTKNTEAFF.